This record looks at one T cell receptor (beta chain) sequence and its context. Its antigen is currently not known. Nothing much larger sits one base from this clone, and base qualities are not available. The CDR3 measures 11 amino acids from cysteine to phenylalanine. Only the CDR3 DNA stays, 33 bases, in frame from base 1. The germline V gene (reference sequence) sets CDR1 to LGHDT and CDR2 to YNNKEL. The trim is 3 bases for V and 11 bases for J, with a gap of 10 bases between the germline ends. The entry originates in a study of identical twins (dated by TCRdb to the mid-2010s). Concerning the study at large: TCR alpha and beta repertoires from monozygotic twins, unrelated adults of various ages and cord blood were deep-sequenced to test whether fetal clonotypes persist. To rule out contamination, replicate twin experiments were performed at different times with different library preparation protocols. Study-wide findings and limitations: Invariant T cells such as MAIT and iNKT could partly confound zero-insertion analyses, though diverse VJ usage argued against this for most clonotypes. Excess twin sharing in beta out-of-frame sequences was weaker because fewer shared sequences lowered the signal-to-noise ratio. Out-of-frame TCR alpha sequences shared between twins showed an excess of low generation-probability sequences compared with coincidental sharing between unrelated individuals. Because the same donors could not be followed over many years, conclusions were based on cross-sectional statistical analysis. Fewer insertions were carried by abundant cord blood beta clonotypes; a weaker similar trend was observed in young adult naive repertoires, while no such trend was observed in memory repertoires. In monozygotic twins, out-of-frame TCR alpha sharing was systematically underestimated by recombination models, although the models agreed with sharing between unrelated individuals.

Only healthy Caucasian donors were included. The library relied on 5' RACE. Sequencing was performed on an Illumina HiSeq 2000. A universal primer binding site was introduced by template switching, and a unique molecular identifier was present in the final cDNA, enabling accurate counting of TCR cDNA molecules. First-strand cDNA for TCR alpha and beta chains was synthesized from specific primers in the conserved constant-segment region. To control for contamination, every cDNA library carried two barcodes: a SMART-Mk sample barcode plus Illumina barcodes. TruSeq adapter sequences along with Illumina sample barcodes were introduced in two successive PCR steps. The Illumina HiSeq platform was used with custom primers to sequence TCR alpha and beta cDNA libraries. Per the original workflow: Unique molecular identifiers were extracted from raw reads with MiGEC, and CDR3 positions were determined with MiXCR. For each individual, recombination models were inferred using an EM algorithm with the repgenHMM and IGoR tools. The tcR package in R was used for shared clonotype analysis, with sharing normalized by the product of cloneset sizes. Out-of-frame nonproductive sequences were analyzed to study raw recombination free of thymic and clonal selection effects. TCRdb trimmed the raw reads at Q25, called clones with MiXCR and kept productive beta chains. Rows are unified per CDR3 protein, each entry keeping the most common DNA and genes. These V and J calls originate from TCRdb's pipeline instead of the authors' own analysis. This sample has 1.5 million to 2 million distinct CDR3 sequences in its table, and around 33% of those were observed once. The ten largest clonotypes hold less than 0.35% of the sample.

Sequencing was done on a sample of cord blood. The sequence came from a newborn girl in good health. The rearrangement joined TRBV3-1 to TRBJ1-1, with the D gene too uncertain to name. CDR3 protein: CASSHTRRAFF. The bases are TGTGCCAGCAGCCATACCCGTCGCGCTTTCTTT.